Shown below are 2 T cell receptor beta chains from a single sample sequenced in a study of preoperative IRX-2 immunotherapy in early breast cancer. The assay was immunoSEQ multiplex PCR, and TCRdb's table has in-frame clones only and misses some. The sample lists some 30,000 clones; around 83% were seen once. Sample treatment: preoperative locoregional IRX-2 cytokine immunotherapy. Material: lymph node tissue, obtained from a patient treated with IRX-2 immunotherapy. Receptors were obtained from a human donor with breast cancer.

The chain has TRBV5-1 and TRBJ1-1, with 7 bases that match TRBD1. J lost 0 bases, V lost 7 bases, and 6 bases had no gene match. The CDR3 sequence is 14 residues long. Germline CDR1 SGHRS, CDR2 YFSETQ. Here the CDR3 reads CASGPGTVNTEAFF. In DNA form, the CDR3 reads TGCGCCAGCGGCCCAGGGACAGTGAACACTGAAGCTTTCTTT.

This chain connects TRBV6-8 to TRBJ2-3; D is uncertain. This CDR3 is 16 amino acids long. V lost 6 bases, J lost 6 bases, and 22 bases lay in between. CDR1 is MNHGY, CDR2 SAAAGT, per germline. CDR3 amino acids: CASSRSRRSYSDTQYF. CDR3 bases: TGTGCCAGCAGCAGGTCCAGGCGATCCTATTCCGATACGCAGTATTTT.